This T cell receptor beta chain was observed in a study of radiation and T cells in renal cell carcinoma. The table came from immunoSEQ multiplex PCR; TCRdb's copy has only in-frame clones and leaves some out. This table holds roughly 100,000 clones, approximately 80% found once. Looked up from germline, CDR1 is SGHTA and CDR2 is FQGNSA. Trimming cost V 0 bases and J 10 bases, with 10 bases left between them. The CDR3 spans 13 residues. Stated time point: baseline pretreatment blood. Treatment meaning: 15 Gy SBRT to primary tumor, nephrectomy 4 weeks later. The patient's renal cell carcinoma had clear cell pathology.

The source of this sequence is a man between 60 and 75 years old with renal cell carcinoma. Here the sequenced sample was blood, taken from a patient whose treatment included radiotherapy and nephrectomy. The genes are TRBV7-2 and TRBJ2-1; possibly TRBD1 or TRBD2 for D (5 bases each). CDR3 coding DNA: TGTGCCAGCAGCTTAGCGGACTCAGGGGAGCAGTTCTTC. Protein product: CASSLADSGEQFF.